These 7 T cell receptor beta chains were sequenced from one sample in a study of control samples from healthy donors and cancer patients. Generated by immunoSEQ multiplex PCR, the TCRdb table keeps only in-frame clones and is missing some. The sample has more than 85,000 clones, roughly 90% seen once. The material sequenced was PBMCs. These receptors were collected from a woman aged 55 to 70 with lung cancer.

This clone was detected a few times. The rearrangement links TRBV19 to TRBJ1-4; D possibly corresponds to TRBD1 (5 bases). Trimming removed 8 bases from V and 6 bases from J, with 13 bases in between. Germline-derived CDR1 and CDR2 are LNHDA and SQIVND (reference sequence). The CDR3 totals 13 residues. Here the CDR3 reads CASGTTGHEKLFF. In DNA, the CDR3 is TGTGCCAGTGGAACGACGGGGCATGAAAAACTGTTTTTT.

The V call is TRBV12-3 or TRBV12-4, the J call TRBJ1-2; 9 bases are shared with TRBD1. The CDR3 extends over 13 amino acids. The V segment lost 5 bases and the J segment 7 bases; nucleotides outside the gene matches: 5. The CDR3 sequence: CASSTGGVAGYTF. Here the CDR3 DNA reads TGTGCCAGCAGTACAGGGGGCGTCGCTGGCTACACCTTC.

The chain uses TRBV6-2 or TRBV6-3 and TRBJ2-5, with TRBD1 matching over 8 bases. The CDR3 covers 17 residues. V was pared by 4 bases and J by 1 base, with 11 bases of the junction left unmatched. Germline V lookup: CDR1 MNHEY, CDR2 SVGEGT. CDR3 sequence (DNA): TGTGCCAGCAGTTCCTCGGGACAGGCCAAATTCCAAGAGACCCAGTACTTC. Translating it yields CASSSSGQAKFQETQYF.

The chain recombines TRBV5-8 with TRBJ2-7; D call uncertain. The CDR3 is made up of 16 amino acids. In germline, CDR1 is SGHTS, CDR2 YDEGEE. V was trimmed by 4 bases and J by 0 bases, leaving 17 bases between them. CDR3 DNA: TGTGCCAGCAGCGGCTCCCGCCCTTACAGCTCCTACGAGCAGTACTTC. It translates to CASSGSRPYSSYEQYF.

V is TRBV10-3 and J is TRBJ2-5; 8 nucleotides match TRBD1. Per germline, CDR1 ENHRY and CDR2 SYGVKD. The CDR3 runs 13 residues. J was trimmed by 3 bases and V by 5 bases; bases with no gene match: 2. DNA for the CDR3: TGTGCCATCAGTCTACAGGGGGAAGAGACCCAGTACTTC. It codes for CAISLQGEETQYF.

The rearrangement uses TRBV18 and TRBJ1-3, with 10 positions matching TRBD1. There are 17 residues in the CDR3. Germline V gives CDR1 KGHSH, CDR2 LQKENI. Trimming cost V 2 bases and J 7 bases; bases outside gene matches: 11. CDR3 sequence (DNA): TGTGCCAGCTCACCATTGGGGACAGGGGAGCGGTCGAACACCATATATTTT. It specifies CASSPLGTGERSNTIYF. Supplemented by reference TRBV18 and TRBJ1-3, the full variable domain reads NAGVMQNPRHLVRRRGQEARLRCSPMKGHSHVYWYRQLPEEGLKFMVYLQKENIIDESGMPKERFSAEFPKEGPSILRIQQVVRGDSAAYFCASSPLGTGERSNTIYFGEGSWLTVV.

This sequence joins TRBV30 and TRBJ2-7, with TRBD2 as a possible D gene (5 bases). This CDR3 is 11 amino acids long. Germline CDR1 reads GTSNPN; CDR2 reads SVGIG (reference sequence). Deletions cut 5 bases from V and 4 bases from J, with 9 bases between. CDR3 loop: CAWLRGYEQYF. For the CDR3, the DNA is TGTGCCTGGCTTCGGGGTTACGAGCAGTACTTC.